One sample yielded the 5 T cell receptor beta chains listed below, sequenced in a study of patients and donors after allogeneic stem cell transplantation. TCRdb used MiXCR to reprocess the RT-PCR reads, holding one entry per CDR3 protein. The table includes around 170,000 distinct CDR3 sequences, more than 20% detected once. The sample comprised blood, either unsorted or a sorted T cell fraction (not recorded which). These receptors were obtained from a human donor who was either an allogeneic HSCT recipient or a stem cell or donor lymphocyte infusion donor (not recorded which). It is not recorded whose cells these are; they may come from a transplant donor.

The V call is TRBV10-3, the J call TRBJ1-1; possible D gene TRBD1, 5 bases. The germline CDR1 and CDR2 sequences are ENHRY and SYGVKD. The length of the CDR3 is 15 residues. Trimming removed 1 base at V and 3 bases at J, with 12 bases between. The CDR3 is CAISEFRERDTEAFF. CDR3 DNA: TGTGCCATCAGTGAGTTCAGGGAGAGGGACACTGAAGCTTTCTTT.

This clonotype occurred many times. The chain links TRBV5-1 to TRBJ1-1; no definite D call. V was shortened by 4 bases and J by 4 bases, with 11 bases between the two germline ends. The CDR3 covers 13 residues. Germline CDR1 SGHRS, CDR2 YFSETQ. The CDR3 here is CASSIGLSTEAFF. CDR3 nucleotides: TGCGCCAGCAGCATCGGACTCTCCACTGAAGCTTTCTTT.

The chain couples TRBV4-2 to TRBJ2-7, with 8 bases fitting TRBD2. This CDR3 region has 15 residues. V lost 0 bases, J lost 2 bases, and 3 bases stayed unmatched. CDR1 is LGHNA and CDR2 is YNFKEQ in the germline V gene. The CDR3 region is CASSQEDSGAYEQYF. The DNA for the CDR3 is TGTGCCAGCAGCCAAGAGGATAGCGGGGCCTACGAGCAGTACTTC.

This clonotype was counted only a few times. V is TRBV12-3 or TRBV12-4 and J is TRBJ1-1, with D uncertain. V dropped 5 bases and J dropped 3 bases, with 16 bases sitting between them. The length of the CDR3 is 15 residues. In nucleotides, the CDR3 is TGTGCCAGCAGTCAGACCCCGGCGGCATACACTGAAGCTTTCTTT. It encodes CASSQTPAAYTEAFF.

This clonotype occurred a few times. The chain links TRBV7-9 to TRBJ1-5; D gene uncertain. Germline CDR1 and CDR2: SEHNR and FQNEAQ (reference sequence). Between the trimmed V and J ends, which lost 4 bases and 2 bases, there was a span of 9 bases. The CDR3 totals 14 residues. This CDR3 is CASSSDRGNQPQHF. CDR3 nucleotides: TGTGCCAGCAGCTCTGACCGGGGCAATCAGCCCCAGCATTTT.